This T cell receptor beta chain emerged from a study of graft-versus-host responses after intestinal transplantation (dated by TCRdb to the early 2020s). Notes on the research overall: Multivisceral, liver-intestinal, or isolated intestinal transplants were received by the recipients. All recipients received anti-thymocyte globulin induction followed by maintenance tacrolimus and steroids for around 3 years. After intestinal transplantation, graft-versus-host and host-versus-graft alloreactive T cell clones in the graft, circulation and bone marrow were tracked using bulk TCR-beta CDR3 sequencing. Alloreactive clones were identified by sequencing pre-transplant mixed lymphocyte reaction products and comparing them with unstimulated pre-transplant donor and recipient T cells. A cohort of approximately 24 intestinal transplant recipients, including one retransplant, was enrolled, and 3 patients lacking pretransplant specimens were excluded. A peak of at least 4% donor T cells among recipient peripheral blood mononuclear cells was the definition used for donor T cell macrochimerism. Samples from three later patients were sequenced in-house on an Illumina MiSeq with MiXCR processing rather than by the commercial service.

The CDR3 goes from the cysteine to the phenylalanine over 16 residues. Left in the record is the CDR3 DNA by itself, 48 bases read in frame from the first base. CDR1 is given as SGHRS and CDR2 as YFSETQ, both from the germline V gene. V is pruned by 4 bases and J by 4 bases, leaving 10 bases of the junction without a gene match. Here is what the overall study found, with its caveats: GvH clones were detected in recipient bone marrow, and some appeared earlier in ileal mucosa or blood, consistent with an intestinal mucosal origin. The relatively low number and heterogeneity of intestinal transplant patients limited the conclusions. Early after transplant, declines in HvG clones were associated with peak levels of circulating GvH clones. In the allografts of patients with donor T cell macrochimerism, GvH to HvG T cell clonal ratios were high.

About this clone itself: Its specific antigen is unknown. Base qualities are not recorded, but no much larger clone differs from it by a single base.

Taken with the paper, the label for time point translates to: cells obtained before transplantation from donor or recipient. CD3+CD4+ and CD3+CD8+ populations were FACS-sorted from unstimulated pre-transplant donor and recipient cells taken from spleen or lymph nodes. The library was built by means of the immunoSEQ multiplex PCR assay. For most patients, genomic DNA was isolated with the Qiagen DNeasy Blood and Tissue Kit and sent frozen to Adaptive Biotechnologies for TCR sequencing. For most patients, genomic DNA was subjected to high-throughput TCR-beta CDR3 sequencing by Adaptive Biotechnologies. The authors' pipeline ran thus. Adaptive's ImmunoSEQ software supplied the TCR sequencing data for 15 to 20 patients, while MiXCR and VDJtools were used to process a few other patients. CD4 versus CD8 sorting errors were corrected by removing sequences found in both subsets at a frequency ratio below 5:1. CDR3 nucleotide sequences shared between donor and recipient were removed because their origin could not be assigned. To count as alloreactive, a clone needed at least 2-fold expansion over unstimulated cells and a minimum CFSE-low frequency of 0.002% (template counts) or 0.001% (read counts). A clone was considered mappable if detected in the sequenced pre-transplant spleen, lymph node, or MLR CFSE-low populations of the donor or recipient. Cumulative frequency of alloreactive clones was calculated as a percentage of all sequences weighted by copy number. As stored in TCRdb, this immuneACCESS dataset retains in-frame rearrangements with V and J assigned. A fraction of the clones does not appear; measured against another copy, unresolved V genes explain less than half of the discrepancy, and the remainder lacks a known reason. The V and J calls and clone size were taken over from that table, and D and trimming were inferred from the DNA. This sample lists 80,000 to 100,000 clones; more than 85% were detected once. Clones ranked in the top ten supply around 0.17% of the sample.

The receptor comes from a human donor who received an intestinal transplant. The material sequenced was unstimulated CD4+ T cells sorted from spleen or lymph node cells, taken before intestinal transplant. The chain joins TRBV5-1 to TRBJ2-3; TRBD2 lines up with 9 middle nucleotides. The CDR3 corresponds to CASSVPGTSSSDTQYF. Read as DNA, the sequence is TGCGCCAGCAGCGTACCCGGGACTAGCAGTTCAGATACGCAGTATTTT.